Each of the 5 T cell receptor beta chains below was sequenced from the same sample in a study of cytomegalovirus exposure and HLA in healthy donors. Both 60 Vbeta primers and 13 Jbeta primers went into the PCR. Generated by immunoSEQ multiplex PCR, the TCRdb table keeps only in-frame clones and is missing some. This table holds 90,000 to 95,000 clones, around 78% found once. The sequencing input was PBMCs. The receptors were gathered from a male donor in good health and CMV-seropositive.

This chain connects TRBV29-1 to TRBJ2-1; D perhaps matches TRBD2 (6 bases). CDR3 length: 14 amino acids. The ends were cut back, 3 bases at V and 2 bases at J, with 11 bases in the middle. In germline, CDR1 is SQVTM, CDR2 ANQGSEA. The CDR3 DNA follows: TGCAGCGTTGAGGGGCGGGGACCCTACAATGAGCAGTTCTTC. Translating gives CSVEGRGPYNEQFF.

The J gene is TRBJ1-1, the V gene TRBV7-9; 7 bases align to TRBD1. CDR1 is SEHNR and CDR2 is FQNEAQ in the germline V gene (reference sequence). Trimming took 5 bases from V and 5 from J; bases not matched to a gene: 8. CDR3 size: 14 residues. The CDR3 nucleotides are TGTGCCAGCAGCCTCAGGGGGGTGGGGACTGAAGCTTTCTTT. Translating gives CASSLRGVGTEAFF. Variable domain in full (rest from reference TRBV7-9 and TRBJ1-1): DTGVSQNPRHKITKRGQNVTFRCDPISEHNRLYWYRQTLGQGPEFLTYFQNEAQLEKSRLLSDRFSAERPKGSFSTLEIQRTEQGDSAMYLCASSLRGVGTEAFFGQGTRLTVV.

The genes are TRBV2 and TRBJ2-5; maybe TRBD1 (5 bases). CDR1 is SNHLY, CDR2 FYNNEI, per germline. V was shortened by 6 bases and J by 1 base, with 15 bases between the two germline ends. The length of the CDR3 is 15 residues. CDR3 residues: CASSQDSSRQETQYF. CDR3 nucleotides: TGTGCCAGCAGCCAAGACAGCAGCCGCCAAGAGACCCAGTACTTC.

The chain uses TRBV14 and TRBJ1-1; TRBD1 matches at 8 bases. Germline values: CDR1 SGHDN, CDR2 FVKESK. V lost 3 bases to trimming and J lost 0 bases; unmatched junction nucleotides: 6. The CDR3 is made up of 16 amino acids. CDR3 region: CASSHNDRGMNTEAFF. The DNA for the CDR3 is TGTGCCAGCAGCCACAACGACAGGGGCATGAACACTGAAGCTTTCTTT. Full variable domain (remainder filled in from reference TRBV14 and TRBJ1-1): EAGVTQFPSHSVIEKGQTVTLRCDPISGHDNLYWYRRVMGKEIKFLLHFVKESKQDESGMPNNRFLAERTGGTYSTLKVQPAELEDSGVYFCASSHNDRGMNTEAFFGQGTRLTVV.

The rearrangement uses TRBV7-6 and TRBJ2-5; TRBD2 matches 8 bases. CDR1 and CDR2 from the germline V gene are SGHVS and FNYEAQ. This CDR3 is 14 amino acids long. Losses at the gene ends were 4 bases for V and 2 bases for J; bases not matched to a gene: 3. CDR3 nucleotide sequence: TGTGCCAGCAGCTCAATAGCGGGGCAAGAGACCCAGTACTTC. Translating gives CASSSIAGQETQYF. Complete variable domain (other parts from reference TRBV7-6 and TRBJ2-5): GAGVSQSPRYKVTKRGQDVALRCDPISGHVSLYWYRQALGQGPEFLTYFNYEAQQDKSGLPNDRFSAERPEGSISTLTIQRTEQRDSAMYRCASSSIAGQETQYFGPGTRLLVL.